This T cell receptor beta chain emerged from a study of cytomegalovirus exposure and HLA in healthy donors. V lost 5 bases, J lost 5 bases, and 16 bases lay in between. The CDR3 runs 16 residues. Germline values: CDR1 MNHEY, CDR2 SMNVEV (reference sequence). Regarding this clone: The antigen remains unidentified.

Measured with immunoSEQ multiplex PCR; TCRdb has only the in-frame clones, and not every one. The sample holds some 220,000 clones, 75% to 95% seen once. Findings and caveats of the study: The authors enumerated over 150 TCR beta chains as linked to cytomegalovirus. Despite most TCR sequences being rare, some public TCRs occurred in many donors. The tendency of first-cohort TCR clusters to co-occur in the roughly 120 validation repertoires was identified by a subsequent analysis.

The V gene is TRBV27, the J gene TRBJ1-6, with a tentative D call TRBD1 (5 bases). This sequence was found in a woman younger than 30 in good health and CMV-seronegative. Sample: PBMCs. In DNA, the CDR3 is TGTGCCAGCAGTCGACTCCAACAGGTTAATAATTCACCCCTCCACTTT. Translated: CASSRLQQVNNSPLHF.